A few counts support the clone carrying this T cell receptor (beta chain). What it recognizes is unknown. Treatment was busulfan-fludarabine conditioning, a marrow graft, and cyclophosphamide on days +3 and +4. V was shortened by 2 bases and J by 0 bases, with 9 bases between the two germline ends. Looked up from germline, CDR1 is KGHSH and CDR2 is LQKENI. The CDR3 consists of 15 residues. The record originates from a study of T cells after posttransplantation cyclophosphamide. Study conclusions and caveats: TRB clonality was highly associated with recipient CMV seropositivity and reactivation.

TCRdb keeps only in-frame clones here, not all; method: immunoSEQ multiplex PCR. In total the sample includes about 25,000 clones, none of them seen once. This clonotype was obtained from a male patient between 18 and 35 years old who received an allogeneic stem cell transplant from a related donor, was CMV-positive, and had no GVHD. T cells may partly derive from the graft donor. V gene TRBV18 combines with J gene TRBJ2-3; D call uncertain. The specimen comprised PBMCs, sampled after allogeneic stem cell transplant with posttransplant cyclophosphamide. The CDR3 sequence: CASSPATPSTDTQYF. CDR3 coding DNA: TGTGCCAGCTCACCAGCGACACCTAGCACAGATACGCAGTATTTT.